Each of the 26 T cell receptor beta chains below was sequenced from the same sample in a study of circulating and synovial CD4+ cells in juvenile arthritis. Clones were read by immunoSEQ multiplex PCR, and TCRdb kept only the in-frame ones, dropping some. The sample lists tens of thousands of clones, 94% occurring once. Material for sequencing was CD4+ T cells from blood. These receptors all come from a human donor with juvenile idiopathic arthritis.

The rearrangement links TRBV19 to TRBJ2-3; 7 bases are a match to TRBD1. Germline-derived CDR1 and CDR2 are LNHDA and SQIVND (reference sequence). The CDR3 spans 14 residues. V dropped 9 bases and J dropped 2; count of bases not matched to a gene: 8. CDR3 protein: CASKGADDTDTQYF. The CDR3 coding sequence is TGTGCCAGCAAGGGGGCAGACGACACAGATACGCAGTATTTT. Full variable domain (missing parts from reference TRBV19 and TRBJ2-3): DGGITQSPKYLFRKEGQNVTLSCEQNLNHDAMYWYRQDPGQGLRLIYYSQIVNDFQKGDIAEGYSVSREKKESFPLTVTSAQKNPTAFYLCASKGADDTDTQYFGPGTRLTVL.

The chain joins TRBV4-3 to TRBJ2-2, with 9 nucleotides matching TRBD2. The CDR3 is 18 amino acids. Germline loops: CDR1 LGHNA, CDR2 YSLEER. V was pared by 1 base and J by 3 bases, with 9 bases of the junction left unmatched. CDR3: CASSQGMSLAGYTGELFF. CDR3 bases: TGCGCCAGCAGCCAAGGAATGAGTCTAGCGGGATACACCGGGGAGCTGTTTTTT.

The chain links TRBV15 to TRBJ2-7; perhaps TRBD1 as D (5 bases). The CDR3 is 14 residues long. V was trimmed by 1 base and J by 0 bases, leaving 7 bases between them. CDR1 and CDR2 from the germline V gene are LNHNV and YYDKDF (reference sequence). CDR3 DNA sequence: TGTGCCACCAGCAGAGTCAGGGCCTCCTACGAGCAGTACTTC. Amino acid sequence: CATSRVRASYEQYF.

A single count supports this clone. V gene TRBV9 combines with J gene TRBJ1-3, with a tentative D call TRBD1 (6 bases). Germline lookup yields CDR1 SGDLS and CDR2 YYNGEE. The CDR3 is 14 residues long. Trimming took 1 base from V and 4 from J, leaving 9 bases between them. The CDR3 DNA sequence: TGTGCCAGCAGCGTAAGGGACATAGGAAACACCATATATTTT. This encodes CASSVRDIGNTIYF. The whole variable domain, remainder taken from reference TRBV9 and TRBJ1-3, is DSGVTQTPKHLITATGQRVTLRCSPRSGDLSVYWYQQSLDQGLQFLIQYYNGEERAKGNILERFSAQQFPDLHSELNLSSLELGDSALYFCASSVRDIGNTIYFGEGSWLTVV.

The chain combines TRBV2 with TRBJ2-3; 7 nucleotides align to TRBD1. V dropped 2 bases and J dropped 8; count of bases not matched to a gene: 10. This CDR3 comprises 15 residues. CDR1 is SNHLY and CDR2 is FYNNEI in the germline V gene. The CDR3 sequence: CASSERGQAWSTQYF. The DNA for the CDR3 is TGTGCCAGCAGTGAAAGGGGGCAGGCTTGGAGTACGCAGTATTTT.

J is TRBJ2-7 and V is TRBV4-3; 9 bases map to TRBD2. The germline CDR1 and CDR2 sequences are LGHNA and YSLEER. This CDR3 spans 18 amino acids. V lost 0 bases and J lost 2; bases outside the gene matches: 11. CDR3 sequence (DNA): TGCGCCAGCAGCCAAGAAGGGAGCCTTATAGCGGGAGCCTACGAGCAGTACTTC. Its translation is CASSQEGSLIAGAYEQYF.

The chain employs TRBV7-2 and TRBJ1-2, with D possibly being TRBD1 (5 bases). The length of the CDR3 is 14 residues. The germline gives CDR1 SGHTA, CDR2 FQGNSA. With 6 bases removed from V and 8 bases from J, the gap between germline ends came to 19 bases. The CDR3 DNA reads TGTGCCAGCAGTTTAAACCAGGGTGTCCGGGGCTACACCTTC. This sequence encodes CASSLNQGVRGYTF.

This clone was seen a single time. V and J are TRBV29-1 and TRBJ2-3, with TRBD1 matching 7 bases. CDR1 and CDR2 from the germline V gene are SQVTM and ANQGSEA. With V trimmed by 7 bases and J by 5 bases, 0 bases remained unmatched. The CDR3 is 10 residues long. The CDR3 sequence: CSDRGDTQYF. The CDR3 DNA follows: TGCAGCGACAGGGGAGATACGCAGTATTTT.

DNA of the CDR3: TGTGCCAGCAGCCCGTTAGCTAGGGGGCGGAATGGAAACACCATATATTTT. It codes for CASSPLARGRNGNTIYF. The chain uses TRBV9 and TRBJ1-3, with 7 bases fitting TRBD1. Germline CDR1 is SGDLS and CDR2 is YYNGEE. V shed 4 bases, J shed 3 bases, and the junction held 13 bases outside the gene matches. This CDR3 spans 17 amino acids.

The V gene is TRBV28, the J gene TRBJ1-5; D possibly corresponds to TRBD1 (5 bases). Looked up from germline, CDR1 is MDHEN and CDR2 is SYDVKM. Between the trimmed V and J ends, which lost 7 bases and 3 bases, there was a span of 16 bases. The CDR3 has 15 amino acids. The CDR3 sequence is CASNTAGGYNQPQHF. In nucleotides, the CDR3 is TGTGCCAGCAACACCGCGGGGGGGTACAATCAGCCCCAGCATTTT. The whole variable domain, remainder taken from reference TRBV28 and TRBJ1-5, is DVKVTQSSRYLVKRTGEKVFLECVQDMDHENMFWYRQDPGLGLRLIYFSYDVKMKEKGDIPEGYSVSREKKERFSLILESASTNQTSMYLCASNTAGGYNQPQHFGDGTRLSIL.

V is TRBV5-1 and J is TRBJ2-7, with 8 bases matching TRBD2. V lost 2 bases to trimming and J lost 3 bases; unmatched junction nucleotides: 7. The V gene's germline CDR1 is SGHRS and CDR2 YFSETQ. This CDR3 is built from 15 residues. CDR3 protein: CASSFGAGGLYEQYF. In DNA form, the CDR3 reads TGCGCCAGCAGCTTCGGTGCGGGGGGCCTCTACGAGCAGTACTTC.

This sequence joins TRBV5-1 and TRBJ1-4; D gene unclear. V lost 0 bases and J 1 base, leaving 7 bases between the germline ends. This CDR3 comprises 15 residues. Per the germline V gene, CDR1 is SGHRS and CDR2 is YFSETQ. CDR3 loop: CASSLVPGTNEKLFF. The CDR3 region has the DNA TGCGCCAGCAGCTTGGTGCCAGGAACTAATGAAAAACTGTTTTTT.

The genes are TRBV30 and TRBJ1-3; D uncertain. The CDR3 covers 16 residues. The V end lost 0 bases, the J end lost 0 bases, and 12 bases lay between the germline ends. Per germline, CDR1 GTSNPN and CDR2 SVGIG (reference sequence). Here the CDR3 reads CAWSVGGPGSGNTIYF. For the CDR3, the DNA is TGTGCCTGGAGTGTAGGAGGTCCAGGCTCTGGAAACACCATATATTTT.

This clone is a singleton in its sample. The chain recombines TRBV27 with TRBJ2-7; 9 nucleotides line up with TRBD1. Germline CDR1 MNHEY, CDR2 SMNVEV (reference sequence). The V and J ends lost 2 bases and 6 bases, in that order; junction bases with no gene match: 11. This CDR3 contains 16 residues. CDR3 loop: CASSLPSGTGLVEQYF. In DNA form, the CDR3 reads TGTGCCAGCAGTTTACCCTCCGGGACAGGGTTGGTCGAGCAGTACTTC.

The chain uses TRBV7-3 and TRBJ2-1; 7 bases match TRBD1. V shed 2 bases and J 10 bases; nucleotides not matched to a gene: 8. Germline V gives CDR1 SGHTA, CDR2 FQGTGA. This CDR3 comprises 14 residues. CDR3 DNA: TGTGCCAGCAGCTTACACGGGACAGCTTTAGAGCAGTTCTTC. It encodes CASSLHGTALEQFF. The entire variable domain, with the rest obtained from reference TRBV7-3 and TRBJ2-1, is as follows: GAGVSQTPSNKVTEKGKYVELRCDPISGHTALYWYRQSLGQGPEFLIYFQGTGAADDSGLPNDRFFAVRPEGSVSTLKIQRTERGDSAVYLCASSLHGTALEQFFGPGTRLTVL.

The chain combines TRBV2 with TRBJ2-7; TRBD1 agrees at 8 bases. The CDR3 totals 15 residues. CDR1 is SNHLY, CDR2 FYNNEI, per germline. V gave up 4 bases and J gave up 4 bases; unmatched junction bases: 9. The DNA of the CDR3 is TGTGCCAGCAGTGTTGAGGGACAGGTCTGGTACGAGCAGTACTTC. Protein product: CASSVEGQVWYEQYF.

This clone was recorded only once. This chain connects TRBV7-9 to TRBJ1-4; D gene unclear. V was clipped by 5 bases and J by 14 bases, with 12 bases between them. The CDR3 covers 11 residues. Germline lookup yields CDR1 SEHNR and CDR2 FQNEAQ (reference sequence). This CDR3 reads CASSQSVQLFF. CDR3 bases: TGTGCCAGCAGCCAATCTGTCCAGCTGTTTTTT.

This clone was counted between two and nine times. The V and J genes are TRBV9 and TRBJ1-2; TRBD1 might be the D (6 bases). Germline CDR1 reads SGDLS; CDR2 reads YYNGEE. Trimming removed 4 bases from V and 4 bases from J, with 11 bases in between. CDR3 length: 13 residues. The CDR3 region is CASSFTGTYGYTF. In DNA, the CDR3 is TGTGCCAGCAGCTTTACAGGGACCTATGGCTACACCTTC.

The CDR3 DNA is TGTGCCATCACCCCGGGACAGGACACAGATACGCAGTATTTT. Translation gives CAITPGQDTDTQYF. This chain connects TRBV10-3 to TRBJ2-3, with TRBD1 matching 8 bases. From germline, CDR1 is ENHRY and CDR2 SYGVKD. The CDR3 contains 14 residues. V trimming: 7 bases; J trimming: 2 bases; junction bases outside the gene matches: 5.

The rearrangement uses TRBV25-1 and TRBJ1-5, with D perhaps TRBD1 (5 bases). Germline V gives CDR1 MGHDK, CDR2 SYGVNS. This CDR3 has 14 amino acids. Trimming removed 5 bases from V and 5 bases from J, with 13 bases in between. CDR3 region: CASSRGHQDQPQHF. DNA for the CDR3: TGTGCCAGCAGTCGAGGACATCAGGATCAGCCCCAGCATTTT. Full variable domain (remainder filled in from reference TRBV25-1 and TRBJ1-5): EADIYQTPRYLVIGTGKKITLECSQTMGHDKMYWYQQDPGMELHLIHYSYGVNSTEKGDLSSESTVSRIRTEHFPLTLESARPSHTSQYLCASSRGHQDQPQHFGDGTRLSIL.

The CDR3 loop reads CASSPPTGSHEQYF. Written as DNA, the CDR3 is TGCGCCAGCAGCCCACCGACAGGGAGCCACGAGCAGTACTTC. The rearrangement joins TRBV5-1 to TRBJ2-5, with TRBD1 matching 7 bases. The tail of the sequence fits TRBJ2-7 better, so the J call may be wrong. Germline assignment: CDR1 SGHRS and CDR2 YFSETQ. This CDR3 comprises 14 residues.

This sequence joins TRBV5-1 and TRBJ2-1; 11 bases line up with TRBD2. J was trimmed by 7 bases and V by 8 bases; bases with no gene match: 8. Looked up from germline, CDR1 is SGHRS and CDR2 is YFSETQ. CDR3 length: 14 amino acids. CDR3: CASHGLAGGNEQFF. In nucleotides, the CDR3 is TGCGCCAGTCATGGACTAGCGGGTGGGAATGAGCAGTTCTTC.

Comments on this clone: The junction differs from germline at one of its ends, possibly a read error. At the DNA level, this CDR3 is encoded by other sequences in the same sample as well. This chain connects TRBV5-4 to TRBJ1-6; tentative D call: TRBD1 (5 bases). CDR3 length: 15 amino acids. In germline, CDR1 is SGHNT, CDR2 YYREEE (reference sequence). CDR3 DNA: TGTGCCAGCAGCTTCTTTGACAGAGATAATTCCCCCCTCCACTTT. Translated: CASSFFDRDNSPLHF.

V gene TRBV18 combines with J gene TRBJ2-2, with 7 bases identical to TRBD1. The V and J ends lost 6 bases and 0 bases, in that order; junction bases with no gene match: 1. Per the germline V gene, CDR1 is KGHSH and CDR2 is LQKENI. This CDR3 has 14 amino acids. CDR3 sequence reads: CASSGQANTGELFF. CDR3 bases: TGTGCCAGCTCTGGACAGGCGAACACCGGGGAGCTGTTTTTT.

The rearrangement uses TRBV7-2 and TRBJ1-2; no clear D. The CDR3 length is 13 residues. Germline loops: CDR1 SGHTA, CDR2 FQGNSA. The V and J ends lost 0 bases and 4 bases respectively, with 6 bases between them. The CDR3 DNA reads TGTGCCAGCAGCTTAGCTCTGGCCTATGGCTACACCTTC. It encodes CASSLALAYGYTF. Full variable domain (outside the CDR3, taken from reference TRBV7-2 and TRBJ1-2): GAGVSQSPSNKVTEKGKDVELRCDPISGHTALYWYRQSLGQGLEFLIYFQGNSAPDKSGLPSDRFSAERTGGSVSTLTIQRTQQEDSAVYLCASSLALAYGYTFGSGTRLTVV.

V is TRBV14 and J is TRBJ2-5; TRBD1 agrees at 8 bases. V lost 6 bases and J lost 4; bases outside the gene matches: 7. Germline V gives CDR1 SGHDN, CDR2 FVKESK. The CDR3 covers 14 residues. The CDR3 protein is CASSQGARSETQYF. The CDR3 bases are TGTGCCAGCAGTCAGGGGGCGCGTTCAGAGACCCAGTACTTC.